The TCR beta chain under discussion was sequenced for a study of neurological immune-mediated disorders. TCRdb reprocessed the 5' RACE reads with MiXCR, giving one entry per CDR3 protein. Of more than 50,000 distinct CDR3 sequences in the sample, 3% to 4% were seen once. There are many counts of this clonotype. Trimming pared 4 bases from V and 4 bases from J, leaving 7 bases between. Looked up from germline, CDR1 is SQVTM and CDR2 is ANQGSEA. CDR3 length: 11 amino acids. V usage is TRBV29-1 and J usage is TRBJ1-1; D is possibly TRBD1 (5 bases). The sequence was collected from a woman aged 55-70 years with multiple sclerosis. The sequenced sample consisted of PBMCs. CDR3 region: CSVGGFTEAFF. The CDR3 DNA reads TGCAGCGTTGGGGGGTTCACTGAAGCTTTCTTT.